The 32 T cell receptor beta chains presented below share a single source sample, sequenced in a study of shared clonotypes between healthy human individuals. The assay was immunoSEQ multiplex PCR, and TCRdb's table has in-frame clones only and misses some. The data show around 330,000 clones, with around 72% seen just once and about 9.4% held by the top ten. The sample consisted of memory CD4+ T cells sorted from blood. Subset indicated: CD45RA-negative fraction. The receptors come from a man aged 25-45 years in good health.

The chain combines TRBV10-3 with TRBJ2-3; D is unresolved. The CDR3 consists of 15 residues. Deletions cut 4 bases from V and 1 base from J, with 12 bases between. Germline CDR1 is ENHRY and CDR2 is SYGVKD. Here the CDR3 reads CAISVSLGRTDTQYF. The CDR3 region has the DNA TGTGCCATCAGTGTGTCCCTCGGTCGCACAGATACGCAGTATTTT.

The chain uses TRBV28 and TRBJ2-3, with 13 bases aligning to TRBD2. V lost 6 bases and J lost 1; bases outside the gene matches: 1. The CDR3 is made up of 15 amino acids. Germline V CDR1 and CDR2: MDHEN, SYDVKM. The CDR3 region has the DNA TGTGCCAGCAGGGGGACTAGCGGGGGCACAGATACGCAGTATTTT. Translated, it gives CASRGTSGGTDTQYF.

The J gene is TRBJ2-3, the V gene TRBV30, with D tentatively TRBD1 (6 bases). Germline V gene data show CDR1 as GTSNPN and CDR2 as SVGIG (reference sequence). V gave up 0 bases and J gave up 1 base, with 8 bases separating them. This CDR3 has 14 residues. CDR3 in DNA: TGTGCCTGGAGTGTACGACAGGGCACAGATACGCAGTATTTT. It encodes CAWSVRQGTDTQYF.

The CDR3 coding sequence is TGTGCCAGTAGTCACGGGGGGCGTTACACCGGGGAGCTGTTTTTT. This sequence encodes CASSHGGRYTGELFF. The V gene is TRBV19, the J gene TRBJ2-2, with D possibly TRBD2 on 7 matching bases. V gave up 5 bases and J gave up 3 bases, with 13 bases separating them. Germline assignment: CDR1 LNHDA and CDR2 SQIVND (reference sequence). This CDR3 has 15 residues.

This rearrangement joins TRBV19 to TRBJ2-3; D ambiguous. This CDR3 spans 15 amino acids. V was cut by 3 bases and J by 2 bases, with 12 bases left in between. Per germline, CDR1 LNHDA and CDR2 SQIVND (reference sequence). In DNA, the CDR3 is TGTGCCAGTAGTATTTCAGGAACACACACAGATACGCAGTATTTT. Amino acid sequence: CASSISGTHTDTQYF.

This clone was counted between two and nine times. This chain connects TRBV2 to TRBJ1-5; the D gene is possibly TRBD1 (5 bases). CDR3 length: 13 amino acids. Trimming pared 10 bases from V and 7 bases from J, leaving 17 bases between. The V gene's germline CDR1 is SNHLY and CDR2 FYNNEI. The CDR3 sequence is CATDLERGQPQHF. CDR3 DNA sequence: TGTGCCACCGACCTCGAACGGGGGCAGCCCCAGCATTTT. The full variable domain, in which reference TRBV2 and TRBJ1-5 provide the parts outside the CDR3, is EPEVTQTPSHQVTQMGQEVILRCVPISNHLYFYWYRQILGQKVEFLVSFYNNEISEKSEIFDDQFSVERPDGSNFTLKIRSTKLEDSAMYFCATDLERGQPQHFGDGTRLSIL.

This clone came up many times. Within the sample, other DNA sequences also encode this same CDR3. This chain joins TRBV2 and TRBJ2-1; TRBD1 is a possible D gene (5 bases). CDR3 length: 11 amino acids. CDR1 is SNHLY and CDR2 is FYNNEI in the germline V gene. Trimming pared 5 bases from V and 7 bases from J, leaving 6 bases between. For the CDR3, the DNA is TGTGCCAGCAGTTACAGGAATGAGCAGTTCTTC. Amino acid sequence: CASSYRNEQFF.

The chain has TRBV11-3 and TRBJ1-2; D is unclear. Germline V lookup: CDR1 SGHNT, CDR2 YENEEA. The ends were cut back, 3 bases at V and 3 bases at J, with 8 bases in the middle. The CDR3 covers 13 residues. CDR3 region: CASSFGPYYGYTF. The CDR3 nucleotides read TGTGCCAGCAGCTTTGGGCCATACTATGGCTACACCTTC.

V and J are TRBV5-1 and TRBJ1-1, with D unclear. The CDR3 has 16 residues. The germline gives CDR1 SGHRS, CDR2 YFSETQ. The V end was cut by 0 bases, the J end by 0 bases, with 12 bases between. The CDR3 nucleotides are TGCGCCAGCAGCTTGGAGGGCCACGGGGTGAACACTGAAGCTTTCTTT. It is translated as CASSLEGHGVNTEAFF.

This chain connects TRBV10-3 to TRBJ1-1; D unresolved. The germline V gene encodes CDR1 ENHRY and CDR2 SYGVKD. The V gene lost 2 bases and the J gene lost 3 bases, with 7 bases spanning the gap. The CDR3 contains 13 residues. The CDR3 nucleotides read TGTGCCATCAGTGAGGGCGGCTACACTGAAGCTTTCTTT. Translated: CAISEGGYTEAFF.

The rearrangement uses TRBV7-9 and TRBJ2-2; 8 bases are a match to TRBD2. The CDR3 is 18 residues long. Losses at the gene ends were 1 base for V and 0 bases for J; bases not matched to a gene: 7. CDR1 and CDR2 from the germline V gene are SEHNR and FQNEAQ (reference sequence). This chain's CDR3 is CASSLGRLAGPNTGELFF. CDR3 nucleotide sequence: TGTGCCAGCAGCTTAGGGCGGTTAGCGGGACCGAACACCGGGGAGCTGTTTTTT.

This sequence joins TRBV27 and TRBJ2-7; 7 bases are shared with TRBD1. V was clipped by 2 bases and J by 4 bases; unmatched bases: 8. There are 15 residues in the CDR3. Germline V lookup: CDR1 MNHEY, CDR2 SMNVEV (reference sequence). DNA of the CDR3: TGTGCCAGCAGTTTACTCCCGGGACAGTATTACGAGCAGTACTTC. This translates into CASSLLPGQYYEQYF.

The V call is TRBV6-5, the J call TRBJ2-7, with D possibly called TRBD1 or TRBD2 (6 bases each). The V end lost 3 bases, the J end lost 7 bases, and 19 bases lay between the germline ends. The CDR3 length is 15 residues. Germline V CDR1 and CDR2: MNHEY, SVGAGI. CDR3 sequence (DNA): TGTGCCAGCAGTTATGGGGGGCCCTCCTTCGGGGAGCAGTACTTC. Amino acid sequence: CASSYGGPSFGEQYF.

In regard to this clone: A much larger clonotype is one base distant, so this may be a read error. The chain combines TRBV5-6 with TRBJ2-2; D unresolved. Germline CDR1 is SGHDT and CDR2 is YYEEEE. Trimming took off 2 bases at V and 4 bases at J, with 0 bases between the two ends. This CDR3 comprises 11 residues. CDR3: CASSFTGELFF. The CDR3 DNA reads TGTGCCAGCAGCTTCACCGGGGAGCTGTTTTTT.

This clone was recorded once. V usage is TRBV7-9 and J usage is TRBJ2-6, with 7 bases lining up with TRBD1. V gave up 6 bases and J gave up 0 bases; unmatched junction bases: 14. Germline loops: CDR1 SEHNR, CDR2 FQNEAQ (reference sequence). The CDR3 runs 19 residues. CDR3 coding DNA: TGTGCCAGCAGTCGCGTAACAGGGGCAGGGGGCTCTGGGGCCAACGTCCTGACTTTC. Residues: CASSRVTGAGGSGANVLTF.

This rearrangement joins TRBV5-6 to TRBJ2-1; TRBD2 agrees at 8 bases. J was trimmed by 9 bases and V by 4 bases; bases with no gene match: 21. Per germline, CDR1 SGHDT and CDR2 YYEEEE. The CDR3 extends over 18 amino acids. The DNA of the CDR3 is TGTGCCAGCAGCGGACCGCAAAGGGGTGCGGCGGGAGGCAGTGAGCAGTTCTTC. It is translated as CASSGPQRGAAGGSEQFF.

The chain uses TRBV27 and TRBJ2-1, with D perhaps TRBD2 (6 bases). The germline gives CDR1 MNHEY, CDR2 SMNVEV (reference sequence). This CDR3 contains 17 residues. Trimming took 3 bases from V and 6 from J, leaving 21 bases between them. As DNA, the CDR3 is TGTGCCAGCAGTTTTCTTAAGGATAGCGGTCTCGGCAATGAGCAGTTCTTC. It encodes CASSFLKDSGLGNEQFF.

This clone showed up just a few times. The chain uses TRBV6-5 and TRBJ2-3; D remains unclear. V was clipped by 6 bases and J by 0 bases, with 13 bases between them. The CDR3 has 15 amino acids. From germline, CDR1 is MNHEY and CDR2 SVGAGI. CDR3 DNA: TGTGCCAGCAGGCCTTGGGCGACTAGCACAGATACGCAGTATTTT. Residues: CASRPWATSTDTQYF.

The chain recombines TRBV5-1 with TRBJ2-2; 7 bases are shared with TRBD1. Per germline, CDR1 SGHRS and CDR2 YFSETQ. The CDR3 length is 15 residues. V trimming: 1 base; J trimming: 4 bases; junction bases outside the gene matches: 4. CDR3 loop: CASSLPWDSTGELFF. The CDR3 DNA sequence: TGCGCCAGCAGCTTGCCCTGGGACAGCACCGGGGAGCTGTTTTTT.

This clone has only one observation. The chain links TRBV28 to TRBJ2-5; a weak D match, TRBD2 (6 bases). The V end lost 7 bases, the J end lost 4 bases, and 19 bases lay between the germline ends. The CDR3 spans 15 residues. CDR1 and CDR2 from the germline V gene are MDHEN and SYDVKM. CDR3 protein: CASTPHREIGETQYF. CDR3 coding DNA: TGTGCCAGCACCCCCCATCGGGAGATCGGAGAGACCCAGTACTTC.

The CDR3 sequence is CASSFSGDTNTEAFF. The CDR3, as DNA: TGTGCCAGCAGCTTTTCGGGGGACACGAACACTGAAGCTTTCTTT. The chain links TRBV7-6 to TRBJ1-1; tentatively, D is TRBD1 (6 bases). The CDR3 consists of 15 residues. Germline V gene sequence: CDR1 SGHVS, CDR2 FNYEAQ. V dropped 3 bases and J dropped 1 base, with 12 bases sitting between them.

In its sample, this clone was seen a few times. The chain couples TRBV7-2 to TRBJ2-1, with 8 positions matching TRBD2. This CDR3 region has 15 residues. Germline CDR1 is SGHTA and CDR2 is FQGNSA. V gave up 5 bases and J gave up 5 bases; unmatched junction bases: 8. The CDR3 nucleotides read TGTGCCAGCAGCCCCCAGCGGGAGTCCGACAATGAGCAGTTCTTC. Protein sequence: CASSPQRESDNEQFF.

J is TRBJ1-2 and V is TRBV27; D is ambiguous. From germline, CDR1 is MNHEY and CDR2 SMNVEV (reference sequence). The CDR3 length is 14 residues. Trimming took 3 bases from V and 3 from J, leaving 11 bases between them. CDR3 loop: CASSFSGIHYGYTF. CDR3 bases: TGTGCCAGCAGTTTTTCCGGGATACACTATGGCTACACCTTC.

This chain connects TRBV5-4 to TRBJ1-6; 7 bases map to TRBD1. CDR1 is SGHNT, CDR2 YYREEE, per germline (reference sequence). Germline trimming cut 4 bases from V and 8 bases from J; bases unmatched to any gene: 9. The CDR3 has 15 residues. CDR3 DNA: TGTGCCAGCAGCGACGGAGGGACAGCAGATTCACCCCTCCACTTT. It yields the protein CASSDGGTADSPLHF.

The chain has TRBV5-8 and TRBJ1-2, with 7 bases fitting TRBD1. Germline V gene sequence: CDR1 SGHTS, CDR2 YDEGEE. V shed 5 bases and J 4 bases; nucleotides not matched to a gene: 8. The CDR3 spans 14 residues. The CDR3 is CASRDRRTLYGYTF. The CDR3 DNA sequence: TGTGCCAGCAGGGACAGGAGAACTCTCTATGGCTACACCTTC.

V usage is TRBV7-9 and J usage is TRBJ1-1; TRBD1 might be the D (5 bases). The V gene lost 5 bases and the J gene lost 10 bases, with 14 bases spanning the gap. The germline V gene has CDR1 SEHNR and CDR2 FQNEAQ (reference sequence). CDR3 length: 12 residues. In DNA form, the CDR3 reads TGTGCCAGCAGCGGAGAGATGGGGGGAGCTTTCTTT. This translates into CASSGEMGGAFF.

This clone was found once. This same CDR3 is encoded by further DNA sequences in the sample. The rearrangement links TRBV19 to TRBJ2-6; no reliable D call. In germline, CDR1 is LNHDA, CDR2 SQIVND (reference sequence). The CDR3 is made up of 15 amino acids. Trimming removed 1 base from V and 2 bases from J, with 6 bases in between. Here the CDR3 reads CASSIGTAGANVLTF. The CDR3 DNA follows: TGTGCCAGTAGTATAGGGACGGCTGGGGCCAACGTCCTGACTTTC.

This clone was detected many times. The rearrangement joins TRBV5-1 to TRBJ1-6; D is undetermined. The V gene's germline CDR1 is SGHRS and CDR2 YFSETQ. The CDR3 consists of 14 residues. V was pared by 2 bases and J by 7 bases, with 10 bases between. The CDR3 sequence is CASSLSVSNSPLHF. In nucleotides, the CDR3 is TGCGCCAGCAGCTTAAGCGTCAGCAATTCACCCCTCCACTTT.

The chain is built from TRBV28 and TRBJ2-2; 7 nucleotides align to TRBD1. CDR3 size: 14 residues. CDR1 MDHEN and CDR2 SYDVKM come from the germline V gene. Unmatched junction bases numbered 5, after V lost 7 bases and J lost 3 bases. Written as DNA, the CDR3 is TGTGCCAGCACCCGAACAGGGGACACCGGGGAGCTGTTTTTT. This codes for CASTRTGDTGELFF.

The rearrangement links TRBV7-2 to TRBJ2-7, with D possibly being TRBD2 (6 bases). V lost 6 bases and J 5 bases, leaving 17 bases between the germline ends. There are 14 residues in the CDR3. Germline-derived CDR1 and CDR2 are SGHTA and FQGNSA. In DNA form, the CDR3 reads TGTGCCAGCAGACGAGGCGGGACTGTTAACGAGCAGTACTTC. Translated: CASRRGGTVNEQYF. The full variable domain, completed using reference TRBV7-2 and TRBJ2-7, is GAGVSQSPSNKVTEKGKDVELRCDPISGHTALYWYRQSLGQGLEFLIYFQGNSAPDKSGLPSDRFSAERTGGSVSTLTIQRTQQEDSAVYLCASRRGGTVNEQYFGPGTRLTVT.

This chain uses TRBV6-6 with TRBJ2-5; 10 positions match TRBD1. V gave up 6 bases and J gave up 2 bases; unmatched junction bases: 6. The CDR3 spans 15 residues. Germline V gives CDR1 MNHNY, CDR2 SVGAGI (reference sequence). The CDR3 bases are TGTGCCAGCAGCCTCGGGACAGGGGCACAAGAGACCCAGTACTTC. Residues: CASSLGTGAQETQYF.

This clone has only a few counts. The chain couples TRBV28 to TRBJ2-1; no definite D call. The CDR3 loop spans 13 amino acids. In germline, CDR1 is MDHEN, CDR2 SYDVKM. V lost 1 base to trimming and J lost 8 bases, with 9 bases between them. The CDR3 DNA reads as TGTGCCAGCAGTTTATCGGGTTCTGATGAGCAGTTCTTC. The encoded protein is CASSLSGSDEQFF.